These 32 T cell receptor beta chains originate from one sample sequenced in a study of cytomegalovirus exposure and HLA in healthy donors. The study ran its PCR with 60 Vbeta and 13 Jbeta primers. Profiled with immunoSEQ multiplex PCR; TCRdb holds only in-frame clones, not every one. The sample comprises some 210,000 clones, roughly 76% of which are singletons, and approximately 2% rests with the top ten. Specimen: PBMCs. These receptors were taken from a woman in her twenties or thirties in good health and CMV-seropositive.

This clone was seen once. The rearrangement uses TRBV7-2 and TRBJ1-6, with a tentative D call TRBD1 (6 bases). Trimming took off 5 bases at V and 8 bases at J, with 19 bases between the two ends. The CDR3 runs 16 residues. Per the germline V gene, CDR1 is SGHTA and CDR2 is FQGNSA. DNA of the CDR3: TGTGCCAGCAGCCTACGGAACAGGGAGGGGGATTCACCCCTCCACTTT. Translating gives CASSLRNREGDSPLHF.

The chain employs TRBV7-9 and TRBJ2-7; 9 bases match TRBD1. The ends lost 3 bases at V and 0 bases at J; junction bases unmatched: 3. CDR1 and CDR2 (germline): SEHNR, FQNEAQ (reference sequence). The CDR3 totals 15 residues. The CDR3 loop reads CASSLGQGVSYEQYF. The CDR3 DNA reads TGTGCCAGCAGCTTGGGACAGGGAGTCTCCTACGAGCAGTACTTC.

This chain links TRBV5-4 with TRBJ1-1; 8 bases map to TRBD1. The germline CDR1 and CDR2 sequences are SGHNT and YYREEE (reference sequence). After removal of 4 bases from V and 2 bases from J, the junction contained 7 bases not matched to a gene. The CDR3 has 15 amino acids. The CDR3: CASSTGQGVNTEAFF. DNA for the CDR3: TGTGCCAGCAGCACCGGACAGGGAGTTAACACTGAAGCTTTCTTT.

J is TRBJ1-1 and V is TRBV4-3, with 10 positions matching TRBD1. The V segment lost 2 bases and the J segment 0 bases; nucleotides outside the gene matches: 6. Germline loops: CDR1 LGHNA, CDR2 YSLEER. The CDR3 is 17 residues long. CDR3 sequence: CASSQLPGQGLNTEAFF. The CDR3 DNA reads TGCGCCAGCAGCCAACTCCCGGGACAGGGGTTGAACACTGAAGCTTTCTTT.

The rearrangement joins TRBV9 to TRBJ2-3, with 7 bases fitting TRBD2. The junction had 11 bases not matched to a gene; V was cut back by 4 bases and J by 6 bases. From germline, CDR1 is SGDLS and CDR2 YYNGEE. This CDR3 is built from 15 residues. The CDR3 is CASSSGTTFGDTQYF. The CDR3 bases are TGTGCCAGCAGCTCAGGGACTACCTTCGGGGATACGCAGTATTTT.

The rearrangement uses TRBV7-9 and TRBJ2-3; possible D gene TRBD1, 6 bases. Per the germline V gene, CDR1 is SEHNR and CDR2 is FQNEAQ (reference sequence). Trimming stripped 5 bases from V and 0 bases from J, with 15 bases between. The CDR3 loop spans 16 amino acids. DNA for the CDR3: TGTGCCAGCAGCCTTTCCGGGACATTCAGCACAGATACGCAGTATTTT. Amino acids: CASSLSGTFSTDTQYF.

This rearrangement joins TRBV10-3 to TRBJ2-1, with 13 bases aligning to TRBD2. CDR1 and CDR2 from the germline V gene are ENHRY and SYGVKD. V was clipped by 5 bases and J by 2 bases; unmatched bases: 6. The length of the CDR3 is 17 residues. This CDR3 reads CAISFRGLAGTYNEQFF. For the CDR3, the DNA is TGTGCCATCAGTTTCCGGGGACTAGCGGGAACCTACAATGAGCAGTTCTTC.

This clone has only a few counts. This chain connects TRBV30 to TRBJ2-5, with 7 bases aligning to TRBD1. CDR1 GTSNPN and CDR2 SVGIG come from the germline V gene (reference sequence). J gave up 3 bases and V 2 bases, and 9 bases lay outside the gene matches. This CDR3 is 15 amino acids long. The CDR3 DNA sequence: TGTGCCTGGAGTCCGGGACAGCAGGAGGAAGAGACCCAGTACTTC. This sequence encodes CAWSPGQQEEETQYF.

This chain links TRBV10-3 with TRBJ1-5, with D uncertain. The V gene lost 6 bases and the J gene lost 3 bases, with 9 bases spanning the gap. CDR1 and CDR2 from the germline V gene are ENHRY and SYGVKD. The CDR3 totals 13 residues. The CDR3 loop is CAISRDINQPQHF. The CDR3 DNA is TGTGCCATCAGCCGTGACATCAATCAGCCCCAGCATTTT.

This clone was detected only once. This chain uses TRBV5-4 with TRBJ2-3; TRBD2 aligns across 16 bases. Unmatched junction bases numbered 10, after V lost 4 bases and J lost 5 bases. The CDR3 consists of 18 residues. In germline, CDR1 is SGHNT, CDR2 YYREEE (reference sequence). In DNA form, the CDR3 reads TGTGCCAGCAGCCGACCGAGGGGACTAGCGGGAGGGGAAGATACGCAGTATTTT. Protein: CASSRPRGLAGGEDTQYF.

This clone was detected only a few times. Written as DNA, the CDR3 is TGCGCCAGCAGCGGAGACAGTCAAGAGACCCAGTACTTC. Protein sequence: CASSGDSQETQYF. The chain is built from TRBV5-1 and TRBJ2-5; maybe TRBD1 (5 bases). CDR1 and CDR2 (germline): SGHRS, YFSETQ. The CDR3 is 13 residues long. V lost 4 bases and J 2 bases, leaving 9 bases between the germline ends.

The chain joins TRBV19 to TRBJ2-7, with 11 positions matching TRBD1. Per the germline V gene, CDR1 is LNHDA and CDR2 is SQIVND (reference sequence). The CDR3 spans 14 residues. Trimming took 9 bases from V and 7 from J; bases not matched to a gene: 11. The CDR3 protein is CASRPAGTGGEQYF. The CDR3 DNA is TGTGCCAGCCGACCTGCCGGGACAGGGGGGGAGCAGTACTTC.

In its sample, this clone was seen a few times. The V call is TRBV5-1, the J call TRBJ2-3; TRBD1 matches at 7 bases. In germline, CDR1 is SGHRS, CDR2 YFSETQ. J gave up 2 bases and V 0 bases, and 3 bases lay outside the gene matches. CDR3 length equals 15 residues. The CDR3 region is CASSLAGTDTDTQYF. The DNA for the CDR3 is TGCGCCAGCAGCTTGGCCGGGACAGACACAGATACGCAGTATTTT.

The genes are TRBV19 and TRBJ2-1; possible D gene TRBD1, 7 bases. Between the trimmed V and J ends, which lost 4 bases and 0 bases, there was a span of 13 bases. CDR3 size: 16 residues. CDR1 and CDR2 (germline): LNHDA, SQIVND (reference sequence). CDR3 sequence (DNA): TGTGCCAGTAGTACATCAGGGGGGAGCTCCTACAATGAGCAGTTCTTC. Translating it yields CASSTSGGSSYNEQFF.

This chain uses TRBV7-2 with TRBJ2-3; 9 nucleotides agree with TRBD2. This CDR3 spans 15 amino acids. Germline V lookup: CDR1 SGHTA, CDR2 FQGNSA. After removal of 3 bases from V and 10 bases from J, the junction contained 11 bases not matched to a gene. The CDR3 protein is CASSLSSGRLKAQYF. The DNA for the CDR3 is TGTGCCAGCAGCTTGAGTAGCGGGAGATTAAAGGCGCAGTATTTT.

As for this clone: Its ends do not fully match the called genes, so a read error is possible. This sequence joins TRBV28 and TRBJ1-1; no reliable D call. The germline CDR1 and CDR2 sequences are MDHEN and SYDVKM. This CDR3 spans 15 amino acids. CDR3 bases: TGTGCCAGCCGTTTATACCCCTCAGGGAACACTGAAGCTTTCTTT. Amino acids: CASRLYPSGNTEAFF.

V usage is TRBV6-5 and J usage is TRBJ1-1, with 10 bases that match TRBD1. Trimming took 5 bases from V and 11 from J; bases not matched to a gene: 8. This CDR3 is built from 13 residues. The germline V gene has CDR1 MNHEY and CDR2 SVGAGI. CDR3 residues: CASSPGTGVGAFF. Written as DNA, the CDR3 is TGTGCCAGCAGTCCCGGGACAGGGGTTGGCGCTTTCTTT.

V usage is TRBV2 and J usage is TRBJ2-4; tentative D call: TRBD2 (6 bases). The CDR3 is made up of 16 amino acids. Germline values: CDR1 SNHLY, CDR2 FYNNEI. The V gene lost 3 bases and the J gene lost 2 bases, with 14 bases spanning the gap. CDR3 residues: CASSDWGGGTKNIQYF. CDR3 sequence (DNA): TGTGCCAGCAGTGATTGGGGCGGCGGGACCAAAAACATTCAGTACTTC.

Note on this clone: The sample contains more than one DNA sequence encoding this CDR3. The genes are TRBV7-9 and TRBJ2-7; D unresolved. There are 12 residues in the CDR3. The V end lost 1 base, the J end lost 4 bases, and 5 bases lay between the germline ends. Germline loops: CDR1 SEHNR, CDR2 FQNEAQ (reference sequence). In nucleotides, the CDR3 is TGTGCCAGCAGCTTAGAGCGATACGAGCAGTACTTC. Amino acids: CASSLERYEQYF.

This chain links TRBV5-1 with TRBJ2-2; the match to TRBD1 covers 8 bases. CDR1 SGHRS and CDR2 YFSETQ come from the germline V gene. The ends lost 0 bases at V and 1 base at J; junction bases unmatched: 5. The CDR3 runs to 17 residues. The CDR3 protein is CASSLAPGTGNTGELFF. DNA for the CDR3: TGCGCCAGCAGCTTGGCCCCCGGGACAGGGAACACCGGGGAGCTGTTTTTT.

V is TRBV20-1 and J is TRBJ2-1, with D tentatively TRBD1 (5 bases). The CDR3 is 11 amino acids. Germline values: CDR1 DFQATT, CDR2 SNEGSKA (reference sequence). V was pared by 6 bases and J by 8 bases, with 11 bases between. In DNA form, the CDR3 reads TGCAGTGCCCATTGGGGCCATGAGCAGTTCTTC. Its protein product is CSAHWGHEQFF.

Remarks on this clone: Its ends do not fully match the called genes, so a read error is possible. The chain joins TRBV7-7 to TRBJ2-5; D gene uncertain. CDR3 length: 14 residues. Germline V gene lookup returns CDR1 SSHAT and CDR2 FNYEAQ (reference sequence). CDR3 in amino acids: CASSLELHSETQYF. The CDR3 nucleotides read TGTGCTAGCAGCTTAGAACTTCACAGCGAGACCCAGTACTTC.

The CDR3 region has the DNA TGTGCCAGCAGCCTAAGGAGGACAGGGGTGGGTTACGAGCAGTACTTC. Protein: CASSLRRTGVGYEQYF. The genes are TRBV7-2 and TRBJ2-5; 9 bases line up with TRBD1. The end of the DNA aligns better with TRBJ2-7, so the J call may be wrong. CDR1 is SGHTA, CDR2 FQGNSA, per germline. This CDR3 spans 16 amino acids.

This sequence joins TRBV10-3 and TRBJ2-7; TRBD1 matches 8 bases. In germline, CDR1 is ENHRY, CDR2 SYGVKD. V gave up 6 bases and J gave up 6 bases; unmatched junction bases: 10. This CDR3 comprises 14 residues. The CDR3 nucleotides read TGTGCCATCAGCGGTCCCGGGACAGGTTCCGAGCAGTACTTC. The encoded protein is CAISGPGTGSEQYF.

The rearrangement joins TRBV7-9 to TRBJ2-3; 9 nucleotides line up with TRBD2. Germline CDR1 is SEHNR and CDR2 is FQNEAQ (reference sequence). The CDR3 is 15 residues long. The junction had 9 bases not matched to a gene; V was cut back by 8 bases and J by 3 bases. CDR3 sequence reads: CASGGGGTGTDTQYF. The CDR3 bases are TGTGCCAGCGGCGGGGGGGGCACGGGGACAGATACGCAGTATTTT.

The CDR3 nucleotides read TGCGCCAGCAGCTTGGGAGGGGGCGGTCAGCCCCAGCATTTT. Residues: CASSLGGGGQPQHF. The chain combines TRBV5-1 with TRBJ1-5, with 7 bases matching TRBD1. CDR3 length equals 14 residues. V shed 0 bases, J shed 6 bases, and the junction held 3 bases outside the gene matches. CDR1 and CDR2 (germline): SGHRS, YFSETQ.

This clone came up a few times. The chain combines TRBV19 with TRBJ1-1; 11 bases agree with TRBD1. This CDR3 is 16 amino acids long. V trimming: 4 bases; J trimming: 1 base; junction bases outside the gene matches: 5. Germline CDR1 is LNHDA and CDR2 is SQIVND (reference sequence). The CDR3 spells CASSTWTGGWNTEAFF. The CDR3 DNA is TGTGCCAGTAGTACATGGACAGGGGGCTGGAACACTGAAGCTTTCTTT.

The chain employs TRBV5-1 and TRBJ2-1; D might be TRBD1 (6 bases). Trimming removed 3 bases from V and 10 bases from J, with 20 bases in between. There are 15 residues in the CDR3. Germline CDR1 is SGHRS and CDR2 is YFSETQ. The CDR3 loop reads CASSSRPTGPVEQFF. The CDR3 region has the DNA TGCGCCAGCAGCTCCCGGCCTACAGGGCCAGTAGAGCAGTTCTTC.

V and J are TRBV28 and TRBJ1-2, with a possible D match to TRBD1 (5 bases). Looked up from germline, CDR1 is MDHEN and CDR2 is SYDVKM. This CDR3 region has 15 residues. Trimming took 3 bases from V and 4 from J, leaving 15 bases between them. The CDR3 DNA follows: TGTGCCAGCAGTTTGACACCAAAAAGGGGCTATGGCTACACCTTC. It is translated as CASSLTPKRGYGYTF.

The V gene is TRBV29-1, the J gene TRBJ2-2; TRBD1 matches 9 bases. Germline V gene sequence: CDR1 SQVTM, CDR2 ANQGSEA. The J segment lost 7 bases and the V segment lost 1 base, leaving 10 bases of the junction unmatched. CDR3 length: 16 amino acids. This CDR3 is CSVEGSEQGANGELFF. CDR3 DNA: TGCAGCGTTGAAGGGTCCGAACAGGGGGCAAACGGGGAGCTGTTTTTT.

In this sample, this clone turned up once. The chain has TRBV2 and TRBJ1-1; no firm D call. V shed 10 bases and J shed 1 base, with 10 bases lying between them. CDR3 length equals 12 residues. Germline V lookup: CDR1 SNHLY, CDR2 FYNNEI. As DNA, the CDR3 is TGTGCCATCACCCCTAGGAACACTGAAGCTTTCTTT. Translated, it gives CAITPRNTEAFF.

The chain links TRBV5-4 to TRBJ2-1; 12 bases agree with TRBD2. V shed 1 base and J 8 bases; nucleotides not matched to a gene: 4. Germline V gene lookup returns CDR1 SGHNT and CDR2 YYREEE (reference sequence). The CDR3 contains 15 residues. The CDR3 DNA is TGTGCCAGCAGCTTGCCGAGACTAGCGGGAGATGAGCAGTTCTTC. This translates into CASSLPRLAGDEQFF.